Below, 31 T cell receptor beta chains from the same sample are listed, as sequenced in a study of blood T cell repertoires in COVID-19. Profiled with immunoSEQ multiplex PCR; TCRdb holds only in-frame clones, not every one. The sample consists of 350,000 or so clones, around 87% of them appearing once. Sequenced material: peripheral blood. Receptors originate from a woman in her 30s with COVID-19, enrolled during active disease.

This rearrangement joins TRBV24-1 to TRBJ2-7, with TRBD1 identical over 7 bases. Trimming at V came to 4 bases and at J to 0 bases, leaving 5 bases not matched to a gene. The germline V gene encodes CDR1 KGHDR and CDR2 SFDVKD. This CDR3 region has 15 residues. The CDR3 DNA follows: TGTGCCACCAGTGACCCCCGACAGGGCTCCTACGAGCAGTACTTC. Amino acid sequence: CATSDPRQGSYEQYF.

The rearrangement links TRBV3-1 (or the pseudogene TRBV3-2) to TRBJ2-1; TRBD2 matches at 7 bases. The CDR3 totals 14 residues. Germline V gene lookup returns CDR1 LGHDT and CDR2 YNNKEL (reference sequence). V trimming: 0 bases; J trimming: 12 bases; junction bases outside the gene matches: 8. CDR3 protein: CASSQDYGGEGQFF. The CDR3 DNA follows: TGTGCCAGCAGCCAAGACTATGGCGGGGAGGGGCAGTTCTTC.

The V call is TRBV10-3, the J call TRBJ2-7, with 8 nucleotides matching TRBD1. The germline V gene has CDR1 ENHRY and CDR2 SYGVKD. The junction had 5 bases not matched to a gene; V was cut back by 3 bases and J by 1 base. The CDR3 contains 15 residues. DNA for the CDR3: TGTGCCATCAGTGATCTGGACAGGGTTTCCTACGAGCAGTACTTC. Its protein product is CAISDLDRVSYEQYF.

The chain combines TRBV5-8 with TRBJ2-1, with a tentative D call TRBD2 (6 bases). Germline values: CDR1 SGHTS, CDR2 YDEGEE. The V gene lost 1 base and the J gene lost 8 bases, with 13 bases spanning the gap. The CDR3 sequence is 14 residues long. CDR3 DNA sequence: TGTGCCAGCAGCTTGTTTTGGGGCGGGGATGAGCAGTTCTTC. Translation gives CASSLFWGGDEQFF.

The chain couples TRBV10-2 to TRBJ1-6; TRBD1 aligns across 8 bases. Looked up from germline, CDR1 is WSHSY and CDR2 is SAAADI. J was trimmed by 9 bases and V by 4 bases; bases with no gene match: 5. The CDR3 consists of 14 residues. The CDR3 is CASSGTGNGSPLHF. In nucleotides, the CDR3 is TGCGCCAGCAGTGGGACAGGGAATGGTTCACCCCTCCACTTT.

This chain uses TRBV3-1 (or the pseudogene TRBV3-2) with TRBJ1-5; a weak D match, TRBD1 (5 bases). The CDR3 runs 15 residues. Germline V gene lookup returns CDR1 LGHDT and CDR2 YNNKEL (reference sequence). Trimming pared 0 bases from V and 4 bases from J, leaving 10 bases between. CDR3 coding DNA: TGTGCCAGCAGCCAAGACCGACAGCATAATCAGCCCCAGCATTTT. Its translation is CASSQDRQHNQPQHF.

This CDR3 is CATSRDRGVASEQYF. In nucleotides, the CDR3 is TGTGCCACCAGCAGAGATCGCGGAGTGGCAAGTGAGCAGTACTTC. The chain is built from TRBV15 and TRBJ2-7; D unresolved. Per germline, CDR1 LNHNV and CDR2 YYDKDF (reference sequence). Trimming removed 0 bases at V and 7 bases at J, with 16 bases between. The CDR3 spans 15 residues. The full variable domain, rest sourced from reference TRBV15 and TRBJ2-7, is DAMVIQNPRYQVTQFGKPVTLSCSQTLNHNVMYWYQQKSSQAPKLLFHYYDKDFNNEADTPDNFQSRRPNTSFCFLDIRSPGLGDTAMYLCATSRDRGVASEQYFGPGTRLTVT.

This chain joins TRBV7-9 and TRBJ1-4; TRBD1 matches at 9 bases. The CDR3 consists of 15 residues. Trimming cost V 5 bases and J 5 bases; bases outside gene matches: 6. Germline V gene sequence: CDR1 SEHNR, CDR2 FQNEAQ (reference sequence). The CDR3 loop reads CASSVWTGVNEKLFF. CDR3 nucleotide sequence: TGTGCCAGCAGCGTATGGACAGGGGTAAATGAAAAACTGTTTTTT.

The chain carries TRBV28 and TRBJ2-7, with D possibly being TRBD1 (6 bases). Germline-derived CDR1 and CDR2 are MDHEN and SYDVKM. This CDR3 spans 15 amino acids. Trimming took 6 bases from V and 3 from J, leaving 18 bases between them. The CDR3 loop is CASSDAGTLNYEQYF. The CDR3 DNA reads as TGTGCCAGCAGCGACGCCGGGACACTAAACTACGAGCAGTACTTC.

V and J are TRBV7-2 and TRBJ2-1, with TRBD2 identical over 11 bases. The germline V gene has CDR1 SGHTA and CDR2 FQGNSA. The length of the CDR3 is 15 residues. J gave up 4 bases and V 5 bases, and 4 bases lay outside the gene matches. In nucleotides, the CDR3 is TGTGCCAGCAGCCTGACTAGCGGGATATACAATGAGCAGTTCTTC. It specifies CASSLTSGIYNEQFF.

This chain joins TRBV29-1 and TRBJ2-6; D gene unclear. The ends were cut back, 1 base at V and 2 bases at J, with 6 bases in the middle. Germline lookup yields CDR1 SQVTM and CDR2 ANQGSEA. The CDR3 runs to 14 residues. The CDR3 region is CSVEAGAGANVLTF. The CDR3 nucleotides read TGCAGCGTTGAAGCTGGAGCTGGGGCCAACGTCCTGACTTTC.

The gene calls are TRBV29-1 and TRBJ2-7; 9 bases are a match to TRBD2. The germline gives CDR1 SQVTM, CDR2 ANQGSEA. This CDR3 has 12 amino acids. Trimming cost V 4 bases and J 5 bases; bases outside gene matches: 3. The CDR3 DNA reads TGCAGCGTTGGAGCGGGAGGCCACGAGCAGTACTTC. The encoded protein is CSVGAGGHEQYF.

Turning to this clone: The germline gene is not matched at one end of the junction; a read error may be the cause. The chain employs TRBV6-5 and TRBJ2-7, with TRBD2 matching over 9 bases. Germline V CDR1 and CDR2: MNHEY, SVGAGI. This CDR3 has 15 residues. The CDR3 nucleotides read TGTGCCACCAGTACGGCTAGCGGGATCAGAGGCGAGCAGTACTTC. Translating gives CATSTASGIRGEQYF.

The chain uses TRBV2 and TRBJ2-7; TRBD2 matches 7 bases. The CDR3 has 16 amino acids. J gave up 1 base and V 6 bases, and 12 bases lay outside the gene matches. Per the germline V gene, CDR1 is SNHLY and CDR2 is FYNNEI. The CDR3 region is CASSLPPGGSSYEQYF. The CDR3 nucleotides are TGTGCCAGCAGCCTCCCTCCAGGCGGGAGTTCCTACGAGCAGTACTTC.

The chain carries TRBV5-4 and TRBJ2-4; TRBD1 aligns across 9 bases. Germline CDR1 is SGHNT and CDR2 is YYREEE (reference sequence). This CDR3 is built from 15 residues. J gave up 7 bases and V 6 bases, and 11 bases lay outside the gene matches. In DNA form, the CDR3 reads TGTGCCAGCACCAACCGGGACAGGGCTCTTAACATTCAGTACTTC. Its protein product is CASTNRDRALNIQYF.

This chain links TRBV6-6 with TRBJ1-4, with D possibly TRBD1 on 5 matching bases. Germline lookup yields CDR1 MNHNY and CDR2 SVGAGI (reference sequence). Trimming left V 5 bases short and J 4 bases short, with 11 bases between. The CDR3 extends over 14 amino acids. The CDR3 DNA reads TGTGCCAGCAGTCTCGGGGGGGATAATGAAAAACTGTTTTTT. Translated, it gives CASSLGGDNEKLFF.

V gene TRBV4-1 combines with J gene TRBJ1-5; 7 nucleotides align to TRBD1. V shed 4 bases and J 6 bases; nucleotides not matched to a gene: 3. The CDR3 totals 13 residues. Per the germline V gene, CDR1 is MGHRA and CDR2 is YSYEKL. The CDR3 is CASSPTGIQPQHF. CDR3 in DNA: TGCGCCAGCAGCCCGACAGGGATTCAGCCCCAGCATTTT.

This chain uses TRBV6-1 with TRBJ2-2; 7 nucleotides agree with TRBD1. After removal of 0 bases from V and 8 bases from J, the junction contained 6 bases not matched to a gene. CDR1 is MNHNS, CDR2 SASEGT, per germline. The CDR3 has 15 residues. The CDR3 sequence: CASSEAGGWKGELFF. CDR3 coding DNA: TGTGCCAGCAGTGAAGCAGGGGGCTGGAAGGGGGAGCTGTTTTTT.

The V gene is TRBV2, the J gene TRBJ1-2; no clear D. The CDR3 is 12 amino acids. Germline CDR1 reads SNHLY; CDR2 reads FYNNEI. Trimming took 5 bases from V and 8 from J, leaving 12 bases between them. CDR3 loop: CASSLRGVGYTF. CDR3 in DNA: TGTGCCAGCAGTCTCCGGGGAGTAGGCTACACCTTC.

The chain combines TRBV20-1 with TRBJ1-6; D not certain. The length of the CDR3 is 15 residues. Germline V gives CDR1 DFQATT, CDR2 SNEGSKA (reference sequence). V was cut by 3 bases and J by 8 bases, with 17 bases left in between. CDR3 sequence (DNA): TGCAGTGCTAGTAGGAGTCAACTGTTAGATTCACCCCTCCACTTT. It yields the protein CSASRSQLLDSPLHF.

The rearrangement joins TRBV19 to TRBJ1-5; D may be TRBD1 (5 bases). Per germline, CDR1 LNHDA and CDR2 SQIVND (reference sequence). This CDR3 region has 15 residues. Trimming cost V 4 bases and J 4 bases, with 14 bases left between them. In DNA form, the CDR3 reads TGTGCCAGTAGTACTACCCAGGGATGGAATCAGCCCCAGCATTTT. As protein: CASSTTQGWNQPQHF. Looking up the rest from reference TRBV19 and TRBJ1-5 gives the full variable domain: DGGITQSPKYLFRKEGQNVTLSCEQNLNHDAMYWYRQDPGQGLRLIYYSQIVNDFQKGDIAEGYSVSREKKESFPLTVTSAQKNPTAFYLCASSTTQGWNQPQHFGDGTRLSIL.

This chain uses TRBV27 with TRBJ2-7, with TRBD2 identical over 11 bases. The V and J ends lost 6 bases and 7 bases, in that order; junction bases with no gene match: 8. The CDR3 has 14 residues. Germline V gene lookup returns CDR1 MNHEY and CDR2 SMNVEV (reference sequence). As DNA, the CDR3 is TGTGCCAGCAGGGAGGGACTAGCGGCACCTGAGCAGTACTTC. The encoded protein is CASREGLAAPEQYF.

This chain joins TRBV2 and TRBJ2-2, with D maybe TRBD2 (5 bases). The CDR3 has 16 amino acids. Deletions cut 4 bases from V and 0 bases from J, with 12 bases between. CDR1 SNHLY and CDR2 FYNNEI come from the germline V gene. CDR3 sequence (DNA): TGTGCCAGCAGTGGGGAGAGCGGAACGAACACCGGGGAGCTGTTTTTT. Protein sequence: CASSGESGTNTGELFF.

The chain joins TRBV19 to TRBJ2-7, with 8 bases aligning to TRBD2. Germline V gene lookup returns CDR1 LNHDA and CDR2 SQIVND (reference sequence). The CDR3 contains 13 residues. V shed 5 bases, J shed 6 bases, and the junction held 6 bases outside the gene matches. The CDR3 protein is CASSLGTSPEQYF. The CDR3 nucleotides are TGTGCCAGTAGTTTGGGGACTAGTCCCGAGCAGTACTTC.

In nucleotides, the CDR3 is TGTGCCAGCAGCTTACTAGCGGGAGGGGGCCTCAAAAACATTCAGTACTTC. Protein product: CASSLLAGGGLKNIQYF. The genes are TRBV7-2 and TRBJ2-4, with 12 bases matching TRBD2. In germline, CDR1 is SGHTA, CDR2 FQGNSA. V lost 2 bases to trimming and J lost 3 bases; unmatched junction nucleotides: 5. The CDR3 has 17 amino acids.

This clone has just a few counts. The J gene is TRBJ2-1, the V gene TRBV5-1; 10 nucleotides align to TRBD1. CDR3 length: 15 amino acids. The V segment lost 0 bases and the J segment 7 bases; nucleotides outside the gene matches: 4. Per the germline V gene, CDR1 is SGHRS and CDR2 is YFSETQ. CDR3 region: CASSLGGDRGNEQFF. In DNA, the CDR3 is TGCGCCAGCAGCTTGGGTGGGGACAGGGGTAATGAGCAGTTCTTC.

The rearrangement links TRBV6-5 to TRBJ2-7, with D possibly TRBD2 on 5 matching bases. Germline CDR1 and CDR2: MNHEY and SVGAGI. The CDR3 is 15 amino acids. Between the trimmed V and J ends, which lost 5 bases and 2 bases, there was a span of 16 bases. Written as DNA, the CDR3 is TGTGCCAGCAGTCGAGGGCAGCGGAGCCCCTACGAGCAGTACTTC. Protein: CASSRGQRSPYEQYF.

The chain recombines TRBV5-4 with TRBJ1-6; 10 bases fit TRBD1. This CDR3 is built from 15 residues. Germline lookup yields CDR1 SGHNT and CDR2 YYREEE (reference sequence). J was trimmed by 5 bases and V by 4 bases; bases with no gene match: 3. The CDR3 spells CASSGGTGDNSPLHF. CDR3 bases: TGTGCCAGCAGCGGTGGGACAGGGGATAATTCACCCCTCCACTTT.

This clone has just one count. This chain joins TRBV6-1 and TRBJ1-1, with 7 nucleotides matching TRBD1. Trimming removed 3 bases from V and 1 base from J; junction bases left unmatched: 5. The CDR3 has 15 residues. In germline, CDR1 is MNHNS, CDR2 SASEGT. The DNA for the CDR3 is TGTGCCAGCAGTGAGTCGGACAGGAGGAACACTGAAGCTTTCTTT. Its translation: CASSESDRRNTEAFF.

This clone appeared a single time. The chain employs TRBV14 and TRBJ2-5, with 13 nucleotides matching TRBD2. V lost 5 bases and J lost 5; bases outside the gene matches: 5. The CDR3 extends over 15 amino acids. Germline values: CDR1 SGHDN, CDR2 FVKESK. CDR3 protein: CASSWTSGSGETQYF. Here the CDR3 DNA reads TGTGCCAGCAGCTGGACTAGCGGGAGTGGGGAGACCCAGTACTTC.

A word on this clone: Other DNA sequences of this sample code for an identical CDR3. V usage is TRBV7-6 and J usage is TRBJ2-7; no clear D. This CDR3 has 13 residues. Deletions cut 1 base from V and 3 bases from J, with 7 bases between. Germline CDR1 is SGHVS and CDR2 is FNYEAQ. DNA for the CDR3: TGTGCCAGCAGCTTAGGAAACAGCTACGAGCAGTACTTC. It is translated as CASSLGNSYEQYF.